This T cell receptor beta chain originates from a study of breast tumors, draining lymph nodes, adjacent tissues. The study's findings and limits: Findings are consistent with lymph node origin and intratumoral expansion of most tumor T cells. Luminal-like breast cancer showed significantly higher tumor–nontumor repertoire similarity than basal-like. Tumor repertoires ranked between lymph nodes and nontumor tissue in diversity, with V and J gene preferences. Tumor T cell lymph node origin was a supported hypothesis, not proven.

This clonotype showed up many times. The antigen is undetermined. Each CDR3 protein gets one entry after TCRdb re-called the multiplex PCR reads with MiXCR. The sample has over 130,000 distinct CDR3 sequences; 32% are singletons. The V gene's germline CDR1 is SGHTA and CDR2 FQGNSA. This CDR3 is 15 amino acids long. The ends were cut back, 1 base at V and 0 bases at J, with 6 bases in the middle. Samples came from axillary lymph nodes draining the breast cancer. The sample consisted of axillary lymph node tissue. This receptor was obtained from a female donor with breast cancer. Some clones in this sample may be carry-over from other donors' samples. The rearrangement links TRBV7-2 to TRBJ2-2; no clear D. CDR3 region: CASSLGPANTGELFF. CDR3 bases: TGTGCCAGCAGCTTAGGGCCAGCGAACACCGGGGAGCTGTTTTTT.